The next 11 T cell receptor beta chains were all read from a single sample in a study of PD-L1 blockade in urothelial cancer. Sequencing used immunoSEQ multiplex PCR; TCRdb keeps in-frame clones, though not all of them. Among 85,000 to 95,000 clones listed, around 90% were seen once. Time point described: pretreatment peripheral blood. The sample consisted of PBMCs, taken around atezolizumab (anti-PD-L1) treatment. Receptors were obtained from a man aged 55 to 70 with urothelial cancer.

This clone was detected only a few times. The rearrangement links TRBV2 to TRBJ2-1; the D gene is possibly TRBD1 (6 bases). V lost 8 bases to trimming and J lost 6 bases, with 11 bases between them. The CDR3 spans 12 residues. Germline V gives CDR1 SNHLY, CDR2 FYNNEI. The CDR3 loop is CASLEGGNEQFF. The CDR3 DNA reads TGTGCCAGCTTGGAAGGGGGCAATGAGCAGTTCTTC.

The V gene is TRBV4-1, the J gene TRBJ2-3; perhaps TRBD1 as D (5 bases). This CDR3 spans 16 amino acids. V dropped 0 bases and J dropped 2 bases, with 12 bases sitting between them. Germline CDR1 MGHRA, CDR2 YSYEKL. The CDR3 sequence is CASSQDREDLTDTQYF. In DNA, the CDR3 is TGCGCCAGCAGCCAAGACAGGGAAGACCTCACAGATACGCAGTATTTT.

The count of this clone is one. The DNA is omitted, as the CDR3 cannot be located on it reliably, and the CDR3 follows TCRdb's listing. The rearrangement links TRBV21-1 to TRBJ1-1; the listed D gene, TRBD1, was not tested against the DNA. TRBV21-1 is marked as a pseudogene. The CDR3 adds up to 16 amino acids, both ends counted. This chain's CDR3 is CVIWAQGAKQNTEAFF.

V usage is TRBV7-6 and J usage is TRBJ2-3; TRBD2 is a possible D gene (6 bases). Trimming took off 5 bases at V and 6 bases at J, with 12 bases between the two ends. Germline V gene sequence: CDR1 SGHVS, CDR2 FNYEAQ. The CDR3 is made up of 13 amino acids. CDR3 protein: CASSRWGDDTQYF. For the CDR3, the DNA is TGTGCCAGCAGCCGTTGGGGGGACGATACGCAGTATTTT.

The chain combines TRBV6-5 with TRBJ1-1; no definite D call. CDR1 and CDR2 from the germline V gene are MNHEY and SVGAGI. The germline V and J ends were trimmed by 4 bases and 6 bases, with 18 bases remaining between them. This CDR3 has 15 amino acids. CDR3 amino acids: CASSSDSRGISEAFF. CDR3 in DNA: TGTGCCAGCAGTTCCGACTCACGGGGTATCTCTGAAGCTTTCTTT.

V usage is TRBV12-2 and J usage is TRBJ2-7; the table's D call, TRBD1, was not checked against the DNA. TRBV12-2 is a pseudogene segment. The length of the CDR3 is 14 residues. DNA of the CDR3: TGTGCAAGTCGCTCGGAGGGTCCGGACAGGGAAAGGCTCTTC. Protein sequence: CASRSEGPDRERLF.

This clone was seen once. The V and J genes are TRBV6-1 and TRBJ2-7; 8 bases fit TRBD1. Germline-derived CDR1 and CDR2 are MNHNS and SASEGT. The CDR3 is 14 amino acids. The V gene end was trimmed by 6 bases and the J gene end by 3 bases; junction bases not matched to a gene: 7. The CDR3 region is CASRPPGQGYEQYF. The CDR3 region has the DNA TGTGCCAGCAGGCCGCCCGGACAGGGCTACGAGCAGTACTTC.

The CDR3 region has the DNA TGTGCCAGCAGTTCCATGAACACTGAAGCTTTCTTT. Its translation is CASSSMNTEAFF. V usage is TRBV28 and J usage is TRBJ1-1; D not resolved. From germline, CDR1 is MDHEN and CDR2 SYDVKM. The CDR3 has 12 amino acids. The V gene lost 4 bases and the J gene lost 0 bases, with 3 bases spanning the gap.

The V and J genes are TRBV7-3 and TRBJ2-6, with 8 bases lining up with TRBD1. The length of the CDR3 is 17 residues. Germline CDR1 SGHTA, CDR2 FQGTGA. The ends lost 2 bases at V and 0 bases at J; junction bases unmatched: 3. The CDR3 reads CASSLQGAFSGANVLTF. As DNA, the CDR3 is TGTGCCAGCAGCTTACAGGGGGCGTTCTCTGGGGCCAACGTCCTGACTTTC.

The CDR3 protein is CASRQDRLAKNIQYF. The DNA of the CDR3 is TGTGCCAGTCGCCAGGACAGACTAGCCAAAAACATTCAGTACTTC. The chain couples TRBV19 to TRBJ2-4, with D possibly matching TRBD1 (6 bases). CDR3 length: 15 residues. CDR1 LNHDA and CDR2 SQIVND come from the germline V gene (reference sequence). Trimming removed 8 bases at V and 0 bases at J, with 14 bases between.

The chain links TRBV9 to TRBJ1-4, with 10 bases that match TRBD1. This CDR3 spans 13 amino acids. Germline V gives CDR1 SGDLS, CDR2 YYNGEE. Germline trimming cut 4 bases from V and 13 bases from J; bases unmatched to any gene: 7. The DNA for the CDR3 is TGTGCCAGCAGCCGACAGGGGGCTGCCGGACTGTTTTTT. Translating it yields CASSRQGAAGLFF.